This passage covers 25 T cell receptor beta chains from one sample sequenced in a study of T cell clonality in common variable immunodeficiency. Measured with immunoSEQ multiplex PCR; TCRdb has only the in-frame clones, and not every one. The repertoire has about 74,000 clones, none seen only once; the ten largest take 0.8%. The sample was peripheral blood mononuclear cells. The receptors shown here come from a person aged 18 to 70 in good health.

This clone was counted at least ten times. The read terminates 3 residues ahead of where the CDR3 ends, so the germline J gene completes it. The genes are TRBV30 and TRBJ1-2, with TRBD1 matching 11 bases. The V gene's germline CDR1 is GTSNPN and CDR2 SVGIG (reference sequence). J lost 2 bases, V lost 1 base, and 3 bases had no gene match. The CDR3 extends over 15 amino acids. Partial CDR3 DNA: TGTGCCTGGAGTGCGGACAGGGGGCGCAACTATGGC. This sequence encodes CAWSADRGRNYG. The complete CDR3 reads CAWSADRGRNYGYTF.

This clone was observed a few times. Read data end 3 residues before the CDR3 end; the end is taken from the germline J gene. The chain is built from TRBV11-2 and TRBJ2-7, with 7 bases that match TRBD1. After removal of 5 bases from V and 6 bases from J, the junction contained 10 bases not matched to a gene. Germline V gene data show CDR1 as SGHAT and CDR2 as FQNNGV. The CDR3 consists of 14 residues. The sequenced part of the CDR3 DNA is TGTGCCAGCAGCCCCGGGACAGCCTTTTTCGAG. Residues: CASSPGTAFFE. The complete CDR3 protein is CASSPGTAFFEQYF.

This clone showed up many times. The sequenced fragment ends 3 residues before the CDR3 boundary, so the rest is inferred from the germline J gene. The J gene is TRBJ2-5, the V gene TRBV7-9; maybe TRBD2 (6 bases). The CDR3 contains 13 residues. Per the germline V gene, CDR1 is SEHNR and CDR2 is FQNEAQ (reference sequence). Trimming shortened V by 3 bases and J by 5 bases, and 10 bases separated the two germline ends. CDR3 bases read: TGTGCCAGCAGCTTCGGGGGAGGCGAGACC. It encodes CASSFGGGET. The complete CDR3 sequence is CASSFGGGETQYF.

This clone was recorded many times. A junction boundary mismatches the germline segment, possibly from a read error. The sequence runs out 3 residues before the end of the CDR3; the remainder is reconstructed from the germline J gene. This chain uses TRBV4-2 with TRBJ1-4, with TRBD1 as a possible D gene (5 bases). This CDR3 is built from 16 residues. CDR1 and CDR2 from the germline V gene are LGHNA and YNFKEQ. The DNA read from the CDR3 is TGCGCCAGCAGCCAAAACAGGATTGCAACTAATGAAAAA. Encoded protein: CASSQNRIATNEK. The full CDR3 sequence reads CASSQNRIATNEKLFF.

This clone was detected only a few times. The read ends 3 residues early relative to the CDR3; the germline J gene fills the gap. The rearrangement uses TRBV7-9 and TRBJ2-3, with D possibly being TRBD1 (6 bases). CDR1 and CDR2 (germline): SEHNR, FQNEAQ (reference sequence). The CDR3 has 14 amino acids. The V end lost 5 bases, the J end lost 6 bases, and 15 bases lay between the germline ends. Incomplete CDR3 DNA: TGTGCCAGCAGCCTAACAGGGTCTTTTGATACG. It specifies CASSLTGSFDT. The CDR3 in its entirety is CASSLTGSFDTQYF.

This clone occurred many times. The DNA ends 3 residues before the CDR3 does, and the rest of the CDR3 is filled in from the germline J gene. V and J are TRBV5-1 and TRBJ2-1; 9 nucleotides line up with TRBD1. J lost 3 bases, V lost 5 bases, and 3 bases had no gene match. Germline-derived CDR1 and CDR2 are SGHRS and YFSETQ. The CDR3 length is 14 residues. This CDR3 reads CASRRDRDYNEQFF. The sequenced part of the CDR3 DNA is TGCGCCAGCAGGCGGGACAGGGACTACAATGAG.

This clone was seen at least ten times. With the read ending 3 residues before the CDR3 end, the germline J gene is used to fill in that end. V gene TRBV7-2 combines with J gene TRBJ2-1; 10 bases are a match to TRBD1. The trim removed 4 bases at V and 3 bases at J, leaving 0 bases unmatched. CDR1 and CDR2 from the germline V gene are SGHTA and FQGNSA. The CDR3 is 14 amino acids. Here the CDR3 reads CASSWTGGYNEQFF. The part of the CDR3 DNA that was read is TGTGCCAGCAGCTGGACAGGGGGCTACAATGAG. Together with reference TRBV7-2 and TRBJ2-1, the CDR3 gives the full variable domain: GAGVSQSPSNKVTEKGKDVELRCDPISGHTALYWYRQSLGQGLEFLIYFQGNSAPDKSGLPSDRFSAERTGGSVSTLTIQRTQQEDSAVYLCASSWTGGYNEQFFGPGTRLTVL.

Ten or more counts support this clone. The read finishes 3 residues shy of the CDR3 end, and the germline J gene is used to complete it. This chain joins TRBV14 and TRBJ2-2; D ambiguous. Germline V gene data show CDR1 as SGHDN and CDR2 as FVKESK. The CDR3 runs 12 residues. Trimming took off 6 bases at V and 6 bases at J, with 8 bases between the two ends. The covered CDR3 bases are TGTGCCAGCAGACTATTGGCCGGGGAG. Residues: CASRLLAGE. The complete CDR3 sequence is CASRLLAGELFF.

This clone was picked up many times. The missing CDR3 end, 3 residues past where the read stops, is filled in from the germline J gene. The rearrangement joins TRBV30 to TRBJ2-5; D may correspond to TRBD1 or TRBD2 (7 bases each). CDR1 is GTSNPN, CDR2 SVGIG, per germline (reference sequence). This CDR3 is 12 amino acids long. Between the trimmed V and J ends, which lost 6 bases and 4 bases, there was a span of 12 bases. The CDR3 sequence is CACTGEGETQYF. The part of the CDR3 DNA that was read is TGTGCCTGTACAGGGGAGGGAGAGACC.

This clone was seen many times. Read coverage stops 3 residues before the CDR3 terminus; the germline J gene supplies the remainder. The gene calls are TRBV2 and TRBJ2-2; maybe TRBD2 (7 bases). From germline, CDR1 is SNHLY and CDR2 FYNNEI. The CDR3 is 14 residues long. The CDR3 bases that were read are TGTGCCAGCAGTGAAGCGGGGGGGCCAGTAAAG. Protein product: CASSEAGGPVK. The complete CDR3 sequence is CASSEAGGPVKLFF.

This clone has a count of ten or more. The CDR3 goes on 3 residues after the read ends, and that part is filled in from the germline J gene. The chain couples TRBV3-1 (or the pseudogene TRBV3-2) to TRBJ2-5; 10 bases agree with TRBD2. The germline CDR1 and CDR2 sequences are LGHDT and YNNKEL (reference sequence). V dropped 4 bases and J dropped 5; count of bases not matched to a gene: 7. The CDR3 runs to 15 residues. CDR3 bases read: TGTGCCAGCAGCCCGCTCCTAGCGGGGGACGAGACC. Amino acid sequence: CASSPLLAGDET. The CDR3 in its entirety is CASSPLLAGDETQYF.

This clone was counted many times. From the germline J gene comes the end of the CDR3, since the read stops 3 residues before it. The chain couples TRBV6-1 to TRBJ1-1; the D gene is possibly TRBD1 (5 bases). The CDR3 sequence is 15 residues long. Trimming left V 1 base short and J 0 bases short, with 9 bases between. CDR1 and CDR2 from the germline V gene are MNHNS and SASEGT. The CDR3 sequence is CASSEVGGVNTEAFF. CDR3 DNA (partial): TGTGCCAGCAGTGAAGTGGGGGGTGTGAACACTGAA.

The sample holds many counts of this clone. The read is 3 residues too short to cover the CDR3 end, so that end is filled in from the germline J gene. This sequence joins TRBV5-1 and TRBJ2-1, with 8 bases lining up with TRBD2. This CDR3 contains 16 residues. Trimming cost V 0 bases and J 7 bases; bases outside gene matches: 9. Germline V gene data show CDR1 as SGHRS and CDR2 as YFSETQ. The CDR3 bases that were read are TGCGCCAGCAGCTTGGAGGTGGGACTAGGGGCAAATGAG. Encoded protein: CASSLEVGLGANE. The full CDR3 reads CASSLEVGLGANEQFF. Supplemented by reference TRBV5-1 and TRBJ2-1, the full variable domain reads KAGVTQTPRYLIKTRGQQVTLSCSPISGHRSVSWYQQTPGQGLQFLFEYFSETQRNKGNFPGRFSGRQFSNSRSEMNVSTLELGDSALYLCASSLEVGLGANEQFFGPGTRLTVL.

This clone turned up a few times. The read ends 3 residues shy of where the CDR3 ends; the end is completed using the germline J gene. The rearrangement uses TRBV10-2 and TRBJ1-2; TRBD1 matches at 7 bases. Germline CDR1 and CDR2: WSHSY and SAAADI. V shed 3 bases and J 4 bases; nucleotides not matched to a gene: 5. The CDR3 consists of 14 residues. CDR3 in amino acids: CASSDLTGFYGYTF. The CDR3 bases that were read are TGCGCCAGCAGTGACCTGACAGGGTTCTATGGC.

Ten or more counts support this clone. The read falls 3 residues short of the CDR3 end, and the missing part is taken from the germline J gene. The chain uses TRBV19 and TRBJ2-7; perhaps TRBD2 as D (5 bases). This CDR3 has 14 amino acids. Between the trimmed V and J ends, which lost 0 bases and 3 bases, there was a span of 9 bases. CDR1 and CDR2 from the germline V gene are LNHDA and SQIVND (reference sequence). The chain's CDR3 is CASSIDRSGYEQYF. Partial CDR3 DNA: TGTGCCAGTAGTATAGATCGGAGCGGCTACGAG.

This clone was seen ten or more times. The read ends 3 residues before the CDR3 terminus; that terminus is restored from the germline J gene. The V call is TRBV7-2, the J call TRBJ2-1; no reliable D call. V shed 1 base and J shed 7 bases, with 8 bases lying between them. Germline-derived CDR1 and CDR2 are SGHTA and FQGNSA. The CDR3 loop spans 13 amino acids. The CDR3 spells CASSLDSTNEQFF. The CDR3 bases that were read are TGTGCCAGCAGCTTAGACTCCACGAATGAG.

This clone appeared many times. Read data end 3 residues before the CDR3 end; the end is taken from the germline J gene. V is TRBV19 and J is TRBJ2-3, with 8 bases fitting TRBD2. This CDR3 is built from 16 residues. After removal of 7 bases from V and 1 base from J, the junction contained 10 bases not matched to a gene. CDR1 LNHDA and CDR2 SQIVND come from the germline V gene (reference sequence). CDR3 DNA, as far as it was read: TGTGCCAGTAACGGACTAGCCCCAGAAGGCACAGATACG. It translates to CASNGLAPEGTDT. The full CDR3 protein reads CASNGLAPEGTDTQYF.

This clone appeared many times. The read comes to an end 3 residues before the CDR3 does, leaving the germline J gene to fill in the end. The chain is built from TRBV20-1 and TRBJ2-7; 9 bases map to TRBD1. This CDR3 contains 15 residues. Germline assignment: CDR1 DFQATT and CDR2 SNEGSKA (reference sequence). J lost 6 bases, V lost 2 bases, and 11 bases had no gene match. CDR3: CSARKPGTGTSEQYF. The sequenced part of the CDR3 DNA is TGCAGTGCTAGAAAACCTGGGACAGGGACATCCGAG.

A note on this clone: The read is 3 residues too short to cover the CDR3 end, so that end is filled in from the germline J gene. The chain has TRBV7-3 and TRBJ2-1; 9 nucleotides align to TRBD2. The CDR3 is 16 residues long. The V and J ends lost 0 bases and 6 bases, in that order; junction bases with no gene match: 6. Germline V lookup: CDR1 SGHTA, CDR2 FQGTGA. CDR3 protein: CASSLTPSGRTNEQFF. The CDR3 bases that were read are TGTGCCAGCAGCTTAACACCCAGCGGGAGGACCAATGAG.

This clone was picked up many times. The read finishes 3 residues shy of the CDR3 end, and the germline J gene is used to complete it. The rearrangement uses TRBV19 and TRBJ2-1, with D uncertain. The CDR3 runs to 16 residues. V dropped 5 bases and J dropped 0 bases, with 14 bases sitting between them. In germline, CDR1 is LNHDA, CDR2 SQIVND (reference sequence). CDR3 region: CASSPLTHSSYNEQFF. Partial CDR3 DNA: TGTGCCAGTAGTCCCCTGACACATAGCTCCTACAATGAG.

In its sample, this clone was seen many times. The CDR3 end falls 3 residues outside the read, so it is completed with the germline J gene. The chain combines TRBV19 with TRBJ1-5; 9 bases are a match to TRBD1. Losses at the gene ends were 6 bases for V and 6 bases for J; bases not matched to a gene: 9. This CDR3 comprises 15 residues. Per germline, CDR1 LNHDA and CDR2 SQIVND (reference sequence). The DNA read from the CDR3 is TGTGCCAGTAGCCCGGGACAGGGTCCCCCTCAGCCC. Residues: CASSPGQGPPQP. The whole CDR3 is CASSPGQGPPQPQHF.

This clone appeared many times. Read data end 3 residues before the CDR3 end; the end is taken from the germline J gene. The chain uses TRBV5-4 and TRBJ2-1; 9 nucleotides line up with TRBD1. Germline lookup yields CDR1 SGHNT and CDR2 YYREEE (reference sequence). V lost 3 bases and J lost 5; bases outside the gene matches: 6. This CDR3 is built from 15 residues. The CDR3 bases that were read are TGTGCCAGCAGCTCCCGGGACAGGGATAACAATGAG. Translation gives CASSSRDRDNNE. The full CDR3 is CASSSRDRDNNEQFF.

This clone was observed at least ten times. With the read ending 3 residues before the CDR3 end, the germline J gene is used to fill in that end. The chain employs TRBV19 and TRBJ2-3, with D maybe TRBD1 (5 bases). There are 13 residues in the CDR3. V was clipped by 7 bases and J by 0 bases, with 8 bases between them. Germline V gene lookup returns CDR1 LNHDA and CDR2 SQIVND (reference sequence). Here the CDR3 reads CASNPGSTDTQYF. Incomplete CDR3 DNA: TGTGCCAGTAACCCAGGGAGCACAGATACG.

Many counts were recorded for this clone. The read gets to within 3 residues of the CDR3 end, and the germline J gene fills in the rest. The chain is built from TRBV11-2 and TRBJ2-7; no firm D call. The CDR3 is made up of 12 amino acids. Germline CDR1 SGHAT, CDR2 FQNNGV. Trimming cost V 2 bases and J 4 bases, with 6 bases left between them. The sequenced CDR3 bases are TGTGCCAGCAGCTTAAGTCAGTACGAG. Amino acids: CASSLSQYE. The whole CDR3 protein is CASSLSQYEQYF.

This clone was seen repeatedly, ten times or more. Read data end 3 residues before the CDR3 end; the end is taken from the germline J gene. V is TRBV5-4 and J is TRBJ2-1; a possible D gene is TRBD2 (6 bases). V lost 5 bases and J lost 9, with 21 bases in between. Germline values: CDR1 SGHNT, CDR2 YYREEE (reference sequence). The CDR3 covers 15 residues. CDR3 DNA (partial): TGTGCCAGCAGTCAGGCGGGCCCGACCGGGGGTGAG. As protein: CASSQAGPTGGE. The whole CDR3 protein is CASSQAGPTGGEQFF.